Listed below are T cell receptor beta chains from one sample, sequenced in a study of Ad26.COV2.S vaccination and SARS-CoV-2 variants. Generated by immunoSEQ multiplex PCR, the TCRdb table keeps only in-frame clones and is missing some. Of approximately 480,000 clones listed, roughly 85% were seen once; the top ten hold roughly 13%. This material consisted of peripheral blood, taken in a trial of Ad26.COV2.S vaccine versus placebo. These receptors all stem from a person aged 18 to 59 who received the Ad26.COV2.S COVID-19 vaccine or a placebo. CDR3s include the opening cysteine and the closing phenylalanine or tryptophan. Fields, in order: J gene, D gene, clone size, V gene, CDR3 DNA, CDR3 protein. The D gene is left open where the match is weak. A clone size is listed for some rows: how often the clone was seen (once, few, many), or a class if it is expanded.

j_gene: TRBJ1-3; d_gene: -; abundance: -; v_gene: TRBV7-9; CDR3nt: TGTGCCAGCAGCTTAGAGGCGGGGGACACCCGAAACACCATATATTTT; CDR3aa: CASSLEAGDTRNTIYF
j_gene: TRBJ1-2; d_gene: -; abundance: -; v_gene: TRBV28; CDR3nt: TGTGCCAGCAGTCAACCCTATAAGGGAGCTAACTATGGCTACACCTTC; CDR3aa: CASSQPYKGANYGYTF
j_gene: TRBJ1-2; d_gene: -; abundance: -; v_gene: TRBV7-9; CDR3nt: TGTGCCAGCAGCCTCGGGACACCCCATGGCTACACCTTC; CDR3aa: CASSLGTPHGYTF
j_gene: TRBJ1-1; d_gene: -; abundance: -; v_gene: TRBV6-2/TRBV6-3; CDR3nt: TGTGCCAGCAGTTACCCCGGCCTGGGGGCTTTCTTT; CDR3aa: CASSYPGLGAFF
j_gene: TRBJ2-7; d_gene: TRBD1; abundance: once; v_gene: TRBV7-2; CDR3nt: TGTGCCAGCAGCCTAACCCTGGACAGGTCCTACGAGCAGTACTTC; CDR3aa: CASSLTLDRSYEQYF
j_gene: TRBJ2-3; d_gene: TRBD2; abundance: few; v_gene: TRBV7-9; CDR3nt: TGTGCCAGCAGCTCGACTAGCGGGCGTGATTCAGATACGCAGTATTTT; CDR3aa: CASSSTSGRDSDTQYF
j_gene: TRBJ1-1; d_gene: TRBD1; abundance: once; v_gene: TRBV13; CDR3nt: TGTGCCAGCAGCTTAAGAGACAGGGGGATTAACACTGAAGCTTTCTTT; CDR3aa: CASSLRDRGINTEAFF
j_gene: TRBJ1-1; d_gene: -; abundance: -; v_gene: TRBV29-1; CDR3nt: TGCAGCGTGGGGCTCAAGGGAACCGACACTGAAGCTTTCTTT; CDR3aa: CSVGLKGTDTEAFF
j_gene: TRBJ2-7; d_gene: TRBD2; abundance: once; v_gene: TRBV14; CDR3nt: TGTGCCAGCAGCCAGGGACTAGTCTTCTACGAGCAGTACTTC; CDR3aa: CASSQGLVFYEQYF
j_gene: TRBJ1-5; d_gene: -; abundance: -; v_gene: TRBV4-3; CDR3nt: TGCGCCAGCAGCCAAGATGGCGGGGGCAATCAGCCCCAGCATTTT; CDR3aa: CASSQDGGGNQPQHF
j_gene: TRBJ2-7; d_gene: TRBD1; abundance: -; v_gene: TRBV5-1; CDR3nt: TGCGCCAGCAGCTCGCTAGGGGGCGCCTTAGAGCAGTACTTC; CDR3aa: CASSSLGGALEQYF
j_gene: TRBJ2-1; d_gene: -; abundance: -; v_gene: TRBV19; CDR3nt: TGTGCCAGTAGCGTCTCCGGGGGCCAGCAGTTCTTC; CDR3aa: CASSVSGGQQFF
j_gene: TRBJ1-2; d_gene: -; abundance: -; v_gene: TRBV28; CDR3nt: TGTGCCAGCAGTTTATTTGGTTCTTATGGCTACACCTTC; CDR3aa: CASSLFGSYGYTF
j_gene: TRBJ1-5; d_gene: -; abundance: -; v_gene: TRBV30; CDR3nt: TGTGCCTGGAGTGCAGGGGTGGATCAGCCCCAGCATTTT; CDR3aa: CAWSAGVDQPQHF
j_gene: TRBJ1-2; d_gene: -; abundance: -; v_gene: TRBV7-8; CDR3nt: TGTGCCAGCAGCCCTTCCTGGGACTATGGCTACACCTTC; CDR3aa: CASSPSWDYGYTF
j_gene: TRBJ2-3; d_gene: TRBD2; abundance: -; v_gene: TRBV5-6; CDR3nt: TGTGCCAGCAGCAGGTCCCCCCGACTAGCGGGAGCAGATACGCAGTATTTT; CDR3aa: CASSRSPRLAGADTQYF
j_gene: TRBJ1-1; d_gene: -; abundance: -; v_gene: TRBV30; CDR3nt: TGTGCCTCAAACCCCCCGGGGCTTGCTCAAGCCGATGAAGCTTTCTTT; CDR3aa: CASNPPGLAQADEAFF
j_gene: TRBJ2-2; d_gene: TRBD2; abundance: -; v_gene: TRBV28; CDR3nt: TGTGCCAGCAGTTTCCCCGCGGGAGTTTGGACCGGGGAGCTGTTTTTT; CDR3aa: CASSFPAGVWTGELFF
j_gene: TRBJ2-5; d_gene: TRBD1; abundance: -; v_gene: TRBV5-1; CDR3nt: TGCGCCAGCAGCCCGACAGACAGGGGCGGAAAGACCCAGTACTTC; CDR3aa: CASSPTDRGGKTQYF
j_gene: TRBJ2-3; d_gene: TRBD1; abundance: few; v_gene: TRBV27; CDR3nt: TGTGCCAGCACGGACAGGGTTTACACAGATACGCAGTATTTT; CDR3aa: CASTDRVYTDTQYF
j_gene: TRBJ2-5; d_gene: -; abundance: -; v_gene: TRBV5-4; CDR3nt: TGTGCCAGCAGCTCACGGACAAGAGAGACCCAGTACTTC; CDR3aa: CASSSRTRETQYF
j_gene: TRBJ2-3; d_gene: -; abundance: -; v_gene: TRBV19; CDR3nt: TGTGCCAGTAGTTTGGCGGACCCCACAGATACGCAGTATTTT; CDR3aa: CASSLADPTDTQYF
j_gene: TRBJ2-1; d_gene: -; abundance: -; v_gene: TRBV29-1; CDR3nt: TGCAGCGTTGGTCAGGGATACAATGAGCAGTTCTTC; CDR3aa: CSVGQGYNEQFF
j_gene: TRBJ1-3; d_gene: TRBD1; abundance: few; v_gene: TRBV10-3; CDR3nt: TGTGCCATCAGTGGGCCCAACAGGGGAAACTCTGGAAACACCATATATTTT; CDR3aa: CAISGPNRGNSGNTIYF
j_gene: TRBJ2-7; d_gene: -; abundance: -; v_gene: TRBV19; CDR3nt: TGTGCCAGTAGTATGACGGGAACCTACGAGCAGTACTTC; CDR3aa: CASSMTGTYEQYF
j_gene: TRBJ2-2; d_gene: -; abundance: -; v_gene: TRBV27; CDR3nt: TGTGCCAGCAGTTTGCTAGCGCCCGGGGAGCTGTTTTTT; CDR3aa: CASSLLAPGELFF
j_gene: TRBJ2-1; d_gene: TRBD2; abundance: -; v_gene: TRBV5-1; CDR3nt: TGCGCCAGCAGCTCCGGACTAGCGGGAGTTTCTTACAATGAGCAGTTCTTC; CDR3aa: CASSSGLAGVSYNEQFF
j_gene: TRBJ1-4; d_gene: -; abundance: -; v_gene: TRBV10-3; CDR3nt: TGTGCCTCCAGCCGGGGGGCTAATGAAAAACTGTTTTTT; CDR3aa: CASSRGANEKLFF
j_gene: TRBJ2-5; d_gene: -; abundance: few; v_gene: TRBV5-1; CDR3nt: TGCGCCAGCAGCTTGGTGGGGAAAGAGACCCAGTACTTC; CDR3aa: CASSLVGKETQYF
j_gene: TRBJ2-7; d_gene: -; abundance: -; v_gene: TRBV19; CDR3nt: TGTGCCAGTAGTCCCCGGGACGGGTACGAGCAGTACTTC; CDR3aa: CASSPRDGYEQYF
j_gene: TRBJ2-7; d_gene: -; abundance: -; v_gene: TRBV6-5; CDR3nt: TGTGCCAGCGACCCTATAGTGGGAGGCGAGCAGTACTTC; CDR3aa: CASDPIVGGEQYF
j_gene: TRBJ1-3; d_gene: -; abundance: -; v_gene: TRBV5-1; CDR3nt: TGCGCCAGCAGAATAGGGACCTCTGGAAACACCATATATTTT; CDR3aa: CASRIGTSGNTIYF
j_gene: TRBJ2-4; d_gene: -; abundance: -; v_gene: TRBV2; CDR3nt: TGTGCCAGCAGGGACCATGTGCAGGGGAGGGCCGGAAACATTCAGTACTTC; CDR3aa: CASRDHVQGRAGNIQYF
j_gene: TRBJ2-2; d_gene: -; abundance: -; v_gene: TRBV3-1/TRBV3-2; CDR3nt: TGTGCCAGCAGCCACGCTCTGAACAGACAAAGGGTGTTTTTT; CDR3aa: CASSHALNRQRVFF
j_gene: TRBJ2-5; d_gene: -; abundance: -; v_gene: TRBV7-6; CDR3nt: TGTGCCAGCAGCTTAGGAGGATCTAGGGAGACCCAGTACTTC; CDR3aa: CASSLGGSRETQYF
j_gene: TRBJ2-7; d_gene: -; abundance: -; v_gene: TRBV4-2; CDR3nt: TGTGCCAGCAGCCAGTTCAGGGACACCTACGAGCAGTACTTC; CDR3aa: CASSQFRDTYEQYF
j_gene: TRBJ2-1; d_gene: -; abundance: few; v_gene: TRBV3-1/TRBV3-2; CDR3nt: TGTGCCAGCAGCCAAGACGATTTCAACGGGGGCGGCAATGAGCAGTTCTTC; CDR3aa: CASSQDDFNGGGNEQFF
j_gene: TRBJ1-4; d_gene: -; abundance: -; v_gene: TRBV15; CDR3nt: TGTGCCACCAGCAGAGATAAGAGCCGGGAAGTAGAGCTGTTTTTT; CDR3aa: CATSRDKSREVELFF
j_gene: TRBJ2-1; d_gene: TRBD1; abundance: -; v_gene: TRBV28; CDR3nt: TGTGCCAGCAGTTCACAGGGGAGCCCCTACAATGAGCAGTTCTTC; CDR3aa: CASSSQGSPYNEQFF
j_gene: TRBJ1-3; d_gene: -; abundance: -; v_gene: TRBV30; CDR3nt: TGTGCCTGGAGGCGGGGACTTCGAAACACCATATATTTT; CDR3aa: CAWRRGLRNTIYF
j_gene: TRBJ2-3; d_gene: -; abundance: -; v_gene: TRBV2; CDR3nt: TGTGCCAGCAGGGGAGCTCTTGGAAGGTCGGGCACAGATACGCAGTATTTT; CDR3aa: CASRGALGRSGTDTQYF
j_gene: TRBJ2-3; d_gene: -; abundance: -; v_gene: TRBV14; CDR3nt: TGTGCCAGCAGCCAAGCCAGCGGATCCACAGATACGCAGTATTTT; CDR3aa: CASSQASGSTDTQYF
j_gene: TRBJ2-1; d_gene: -; abundance: -; v_gene: TRBV6-5; CDR3nt: TGTGCCAGCCAAGGTCATAATGAGCAGTTCTTC; CDR3aa: CASQGHNEQFF
j_gene: TRBJ2-2; d_gene: -; abundance: -; v_gene: TRBV28; CDR3nt: TGTGCCAGCAGTTTATCGTCCGGACACCCCTCCGACGGGGAGCTGTTTTTT; CDR3aa: CASSLSSGHPSDGELFF
j_gene: TRBJ2-7; d_gene: -; abundance: -; v_gene: TRBV20-1; CDR3nt: TGCAGTGGAATCAAGGGCTACGAGCAGTACTTC; CDR3aa: CSGIKGYEQYF
j_gene: TRBJ2-7; d_gene: TRBD1; abundance: few; v_gene: TRBV5-6; CDR3nt: TGTGCCAGCAGCTTTTTCAAGGGACAGTCATACGAGCAGTACTTC; CDR3aa: CASSFFKGQSYEQYF